A selection of T cell receptor beta chains follows, all from one sample in a study of T-cell memory formation after mild COVID-19. TCRdb independently ran MiXCR on the 5' RACE reads; one entry per CDR3 protein. The profile shows hundreds of thousands of distinct CDR3 sequences, around 17% of them singletons. The sequenced sample was PBMCs or a T cell subset sorted from them (not recorded which). These receptors came from a man younger than 30 who had mild COVID-19 (a few samples of this study predate the infection). Cell type and time point are not known. Each CDR3 is given with its conserved first and last residue. A D gene is named only where the DNA matches it firmly. The size entry is marked missing in some rows and otherwise reads once, few, many or a size class.

>TRBJ2-5|TRBD2|TRBV29-1|few
TGCAGCGTTGGCGGGGGTACACTCGAGACCCAGTACTTC
CSVGGGTLETQYF
>TRBJ2-7|TRBD1|TRBV20-1|.
TGCAGTGCTCAACGACAGGGGGTCGAGCAGTACTTC
CSAQRQGVEQYF
>TRBJ2-3|.|TRBV9|few
TGTGCCAGCAGCTTCGAGGGGGATACGCAGTATTTT
CASSFEGDTQYF
>TRBJ1-1|.|TRBV18|.
TGTGCCAGCTCAACCGGCTCGACGGGGATGAACACTGAAGCTTTCTTT
CASSTGSTGMNTEAFF
>TRBJ2-5|TRBD2|TRBV7-2|many
TGTGCCAGCAGTCCTGGGGGGGGAGAGACCCAGTACTTC
CASSPGGGETQYF
>TRBJ1-1|.|TRBV5-1|few
TGCGCCAGCAGCTTTCAGGGAATGAACACTGAAGCTTTCTTT
CASSFQGMNTEAFF
>TRBJ1-1|TRBD1|TRBV7-8|.
TGTGCCAGCAGCAAGACAGGGGTAGACACTGAAGCTTTCTTT
CASSKTGVDTEAFF
>TRBJ2-5|TRBD1|TRBV2|.
TGTGCCAGCAGTGAACCGGACAGGGTCGTCAGACGGACCCAGTACTTC
CASSEPDRVVRRTQYF
>TRBJ2-1|TRBD2|TRBV15|.
TGTGCCACCAGCAGTGGGACTAGCGGGGGCCGGTTGTGGAATGAGCAGTTCTTC
CATSSGTSGGRLWNEQFF
>TRBJ1-1|.|TRBV20-1|.
TGCAGTGCTAGGTCGGGTGGGTTCATAATGAACACTGAAGCTTTCTTT
CSARSGGFIMNTEAFF
>TRBJ2-6|.|TRBV19|many
TGTGCCAGTAGCAGCAGGGGTTCTGGGGCCAACGTCCTGACTTTC
CASSSRGSGANVLTF
>TRBJ1-2|TRBD1|TRBV7-2|.
TGTGCCAGCACCCGACAGGGGGCCGTTACAGTAGTCTACACCTTC
CASTRQGAVTVVYTF
>TRBJ2-6|.|TRBV18|.
TGTGCCAGCTCACCAAACGTTGCTGGGGCCAACGTCCTGACTTTC
CASSPNVAGANVLTF
>TRBJ2-3|.|TRBV29-1|few
TGCAGCGCCGGGACTTGGGATACGCAGTATTTT
CSAGTWDTQYF
>TRBJ1-5|TRBD1|TRBV7-9|few
TGTGCCAGCAGCTTGGGACAGGAGAGCAATCAGCCCCAGCATTTT
CASSLGQESNQPQHF
>TRBJ2-1|.|TRBV5-1|.
TGCGCCAGCAGCTTGTCCAGGGCCTACAATGAGCAGTTCTTC
CASSLSRAYNEQFF
>TRBJ2-7|.|TRBV5-1|.
TGCGCCAGCAGAACAGGGTCCTACGAGCAGTACTTC
CASRTGSYEQYF
>TRBJ1-2|TRBD1|TRBV5-6|few
TGTGCCAGCAGCTTAGGCGACAGGGGCTATGGCTACACCTTC
CASSLGDRGYGYTF
>TRBJ2-5|TRBD2|TRBV3-1|many
TGTGCCAGCAGCGAGACTAGCGAGGAGACCCAGTACTTC
CASSETSEETQYF
>TRBJ2-2|.|TRBV4-2|few
TGTGCCAGCAGCCAGCTCGGCCGTTTTGTTGGGGGCACCGGGGAGCTGTTTTTT
CASSQLGRFVGGTGELFF
>TRBJ1-2|.|TRBV7-2|few
TGTGCCAGCAGCTTATTAGGCAGGGTGGAGTATGGCTACACCTTC
CASSLLGRVEYGYTF
>TRBJ1-1|.|TRBV12-3/TRBV12-4|.
TGTGCCAGCTTCCCGGGGAACCGGAGGACTGAAGCTTTCTTT
CASFPGNRRTEAFF
>TRBJ1-1|.|TRBV29-1|.
TGCAGCGTTGGTTGGGGTGGCCCTGAAGCTTTCTTT
CSVGWGGPEAFF
>TRBJ2-1|TRBD2|TRBV20-1|.
TGCAGTGCTAGAGTGCGGGGCGGGAGCTCCTACAATGAGCAGTTCTTC
CSARVRGGSSYNEQFF
>TRBJ1-1|.|TRBV3-1|.
TGTGCCAGCAGCCAAGATATTCGTGTCACCTTGGACAACACTGAAGCTTTCTTT
CASSQDIRVTLDNTEAFF
>TRBJ1-2|TRBD1|TRBV7-9|few
TGTGCACCCGACGGACAGGGTGGCTACACCTTC
CAPDGQGGYTF
>TRBJ2-3|.|TRBV9|.
TGTGCCAGCACCGGGAGTAGGGCTTCAGATACGCAGTATTTT
CASTGSRASDTQYF